These 8 T cell receptor beta chains were sequenced from one sample in a study of beta chain features in type 1 diabetes (dated by TCRdb to the late 2010s). The library was obtained by the immunoSEQ multiplex PCR assay. The entire amount of isolated RNA was reverse transcribed using the High Capacity cDNA Reverse Transcription Kit, so the sequenced TCRB transcripts were expressed ones. TCRdb re-hosts the immuneACCESS table, in-frame sequences only. Its copies lack some clones; in the studies checked, an unresolved V gene accounts for under half of them, and the cause for the rest is not known. The sample table holds approximately 140,000 clones, of which about 7% were seen once. The ten largest account for around 1.3% of the sample. Sequenced material: central memory CD4+ T cells from blood. The receptors derive from a woman in her 30s in good health.

The genes are TRBV6-5 and TRBJ1-1; 9 bases map to TRBD1. CDR1 MNHEY and CDR2 SVGAGI come from the germline V gene. Trimming cost V 5 bases and J 10 bases; bases outside gene matches: 8. This CDR3 is 13 amino acids long. DNA for the CDR3: TGTGCCAGCAGTGCCCCGACAGGGGGAGTAGCTTTCTTT. Translating gives CASSAPTGGVAFF.

As concerns this clone: One end of the junction is discordant with germline, which a read error may explain. V is TRBV7-6 and J is TRBJ2-5; perhaps TRBD2 as D (6 bases). The germline CDR1 and CDR2 sequences are SGHVS and FNYEAQ. The CDR3 is made up of 14 amino acids. The CDR3 nucleotides are TGTACCAGCAGCTTAGGAGTTAGCGGAGAGACCCAGTACTTC. Protein product: CTSSLGVSGETQYF. The full variable domain, in which reference TRBV7-6 and TRBJ2-5 provide the parts outside the CDR3, is GAGVSQSPRYKVTKRGQDVALRCDPISGHVSLYWYRQALGQGPEFLTYFNYEAQQDKSGLPNDRFSAERPEGSISTLTIQRTEQRDSAMYRCTSSLGVSGETQYFGPGTRLLVL.

This clone was found many times. V is TRBV9 and J is TRBJ2-2; 10 bases line up with TRBD2. V lost 7 bases, J lost 4 bases, and 10 bases stayed unmatched. Germline V gene data show CDR1 as SGDLS and CDR2 as YYNGEE. The CDR3 has 16 residues. In DNA, the CDR3 is TGTGCCAGCGGCAAGCCTAGCGGGAGTCGCACCGGGGAGCTGTTTTTT. It yields the protein CASGKPSGSRTGELFF. Filled out from reference TRBV9 and TRBJ2-2, the complete variable domain reads DSGVTQTPKHLITATGQRVTLRCSPRSGDLSVYWYQQSLDQGLQFLIQYYNGEERAKGNILERFSAQQFPDLHSELNLSSLELGDSALYFCASGKPSGSRTGELFFGEGSRLTVL.

This clone was counted a few times. The rearrangement uses TRBV28 and TRBJ2-3; D is ambiguous. This CDR3 has 13 residues. V lost 2 bases, J lost 6 bases, and 9 bases lay in between. Germline V lookup: CDR1 MDHEN, CDR2 SYDVKM. In DNA, the CDR3 is TGTGCCAGCAGTTTACGTCTAGGCGATACGCAGTATTTT. Translation: CASSLRLGDTQYF.

The rearrangement uses TRBV7-9 and TRBJ1-3, with TRBD1 as a possible D gene (6 bases). Germline V CDR1 and CDR2: SEHNR, FQNEAQ (reference sequence). The CDR3 covers 13 residues. V was pared by 5 bases and J by 4 bases, with 9 bases between. The CDR3 nucleotides are TGTGCCAGCAGCCTTGGACAGGGAAACACCATATATTTT. As protein: CASSLGQGNTIYF.

This clone was seen a handful of times. This rearrangement joins TRBV29-1 to TRBJ2-7; a weak D match, TRBD2 (6 bases). CDR1 is SQVTM and CDR2 is ANQGSEA in the germline V gene. V lost 5 bases and J 4 bases, leaving 12 bases between the germline ends. CDR3 length equals 12 residues. Here the CDR3 DNA reads TGCAGCGTTCGACTAGAATATTACGAGCAGTACTTC. It encodes CSVRLEYYEQYF.

The chain has TRBV2 and TRBJ1-4; 9 bases match TRBD1. This CDR3 has 14 amino acids. Trimming cost V 7 bases and J 8 bases; bases outside gene matches: 8. The germline CDR1 and CDR2 sequences are SNHLY and FYNNEI. The CDR3, as DNA: TGTGCCAGCAATTCCGGGACAGGGAGGGAAAAACTGTTTTTT. It translates to CASNSGTGREKLFF. Filled out from reference TRBV2 and TRBJ1-4, the complete variable domain reads EPEVTQTPSHQVTQMGQEVILRCVPISNHLYFYWYRQILGQKVEFLVSFYNNEISEKSEIFDDQFSVERPDGSNFTLKIRSTKLEDSAMYFCASNSGTGREKLFFGSGTQLSVL.

This clone was observed a handful of times. The chain employs TRBV29-1 and TRBJ1-1; D gene uncertain. Trimming removed 0 bases from V and 5 bases from J, with 16 bases in between. Germline values: CDR1 SQVTM, CDR2 ANQGSEA. This CDR3 comprises 15 residues. This chain's CDR3 is CSVEDLPGYKTEAFF. CDR3 DNA sequence: TGCAGCGTTGAAGATCTCCCGGGGTACAAAACTGAAGCTTTCTTT.